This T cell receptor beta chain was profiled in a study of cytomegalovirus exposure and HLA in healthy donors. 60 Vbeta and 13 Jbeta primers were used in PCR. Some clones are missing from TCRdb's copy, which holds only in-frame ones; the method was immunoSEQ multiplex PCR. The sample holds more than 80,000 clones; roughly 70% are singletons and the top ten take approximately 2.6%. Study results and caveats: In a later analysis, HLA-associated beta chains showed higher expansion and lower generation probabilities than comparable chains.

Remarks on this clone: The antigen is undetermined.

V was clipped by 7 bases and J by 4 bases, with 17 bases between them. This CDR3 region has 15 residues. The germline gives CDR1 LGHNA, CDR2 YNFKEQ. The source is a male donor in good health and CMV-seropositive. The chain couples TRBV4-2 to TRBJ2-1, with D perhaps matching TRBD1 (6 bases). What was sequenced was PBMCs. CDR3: CASTAEGQSYNEQFF. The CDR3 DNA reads TGTGCCAGCACAGCTGAAGGACAGTCTTACAATGAGCAGTTCTTC.